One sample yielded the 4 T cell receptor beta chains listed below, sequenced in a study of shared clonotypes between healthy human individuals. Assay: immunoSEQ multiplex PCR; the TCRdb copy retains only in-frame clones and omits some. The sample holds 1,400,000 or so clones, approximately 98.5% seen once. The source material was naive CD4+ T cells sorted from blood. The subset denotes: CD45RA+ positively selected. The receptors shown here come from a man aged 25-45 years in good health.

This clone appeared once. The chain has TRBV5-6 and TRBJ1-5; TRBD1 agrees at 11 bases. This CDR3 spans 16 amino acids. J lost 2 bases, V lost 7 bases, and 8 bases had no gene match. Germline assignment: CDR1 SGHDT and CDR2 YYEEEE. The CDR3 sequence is CASGTGGGVGNQPQHF. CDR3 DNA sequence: TGTGCCAGCGGGACAGGGGGTGGAGTAGGCAATCAGCCCCAGCATTTT.

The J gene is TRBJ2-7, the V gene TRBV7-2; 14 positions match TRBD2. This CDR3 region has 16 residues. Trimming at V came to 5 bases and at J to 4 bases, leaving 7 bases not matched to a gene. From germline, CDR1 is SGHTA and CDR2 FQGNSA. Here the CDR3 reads CASSGGTSGSPYEQYF. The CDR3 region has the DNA TGTGCCAGCAGCGGGGGGACTAGCGGGAGTCCGTACGAGCAGTACTTC.

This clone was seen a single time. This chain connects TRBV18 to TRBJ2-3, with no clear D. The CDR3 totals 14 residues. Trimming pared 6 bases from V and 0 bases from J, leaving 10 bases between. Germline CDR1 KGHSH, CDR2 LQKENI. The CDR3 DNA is TGTGCCAGCTCCCCTTCACATAGCACAGATACGCAGTATTTT. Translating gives CASSPSHSTDTQYF. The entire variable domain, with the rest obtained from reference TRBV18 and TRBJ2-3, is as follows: NAGVMQNPRHLVRRRGQEARLRCSPMKGHSHVYWYRQLPEEGLKFMVYLQKENIIDESGMPKERFSAEFPKEGPSILRIQQVVRGDSAAYFCASSPSHSTDTQYFGPGTRLTVL.

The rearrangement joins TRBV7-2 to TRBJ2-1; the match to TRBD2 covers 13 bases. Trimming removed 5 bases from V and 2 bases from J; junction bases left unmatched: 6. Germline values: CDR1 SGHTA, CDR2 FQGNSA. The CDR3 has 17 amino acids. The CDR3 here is CASSQRLAGGPYNEQFF. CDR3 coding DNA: TGTGCCAGCAGCCAGCGACTAGCGGGAGGCCCCTACAATGAGCAGTTCTTC.